The rows below give T cell receptor beta chains drawn from one sample of a study of beta chain features in type 1 diabetes. The assay was immunoSEQ multiplex PCR, and TCRdb's table has in-frame clones only and misses some. The data show 600,000 to 750,000 clones, around 11% seen once. The sequenced sample was naive CD4+ T cells from blood. The receptors originated from a man aged 30 to 39 with type 1 diabetes. Both conserved end residues are part of each CDR3. Each record gives: CDR3 protein, J gene, D gene, V gene. A D gene is named only where the DNA matches it firmly.

CASSGRGRQETQYF	TRBJ2-5	NA	TRBV5-8
CASSLVESGREQYF	TRBJ2-7	NA	TRBV7-9
CASSEGHEGSTEAFF	TRBJ1-1	NA	TRBV5-1
CASSPRQGVWLNEQFF	TRBJ2-1	TRBD1	TRBV11-2
CACRDRGADTQYF	TRBJ2-3	TRBD1	TRBV30
CASSSSRFSANIQYF	TRBJ2-4	NA	TRBV19
CSVEKRGLAGACNF	TRBJ2-3	TRBD2	TRBV29-1
CASIRVQGNEQFF	TRBJ2-1	NA	TRBV6-1
CASSEGGAGQPQHF	TRBJ1-5	NA	TRBV2
CASSVPGQGIDGYTF	TRBJ1-2	TRBD1	TRBV7-2
CATSSDATSLQHF	TRBJ1-5	NA	TRBV15
CASSLRPGTGSGIQYF	TRBJ2-4	TRBD1	TRBV9
CASSLTGASYNEQFF	TRBJ2-1	NA	TRBV5-4
CASSYGAGDGYTF	TRBJ1-2	NA	TRBV7-2
CASARSETQYF	TRBJ2-5	NA	TRBV7-9
CASSLEVGRDEQYF	TRBJ2-7	TRBD2	TRBV7-9
CASSLEGRSTDTQYF	TRBJ2-3	NA	TRBV5-1
CASRSQGTYEQYF	TRBJ2-7	TRBD1	TRBV27
CAARTGQETQYF	TRBJ2-5	TRBD1	TRBV15
CASSRDSRNSPLHF	TRBJ1-6	TRBD1	TRBV6-5
CATRGSVGGGEAFF	TRBJ1-1	NA	TRBV2
CASSVAQYGEQYF	TRBJ2-7	NA	TRBV9
CASSSTANYGYTF	TRBJ1-2	NA	TRBV7-8
CASSIGRTSGGIHNEQFF	TRBJ2-1	TRBD2	TRBV19
CASSVREGGMTDTQYF	TRBJ2-3	NA	TRBV9
CSVDKDRSYGYTF	TRBJ1-2	NA	TRBV29-1
CASSPGTGNTGELFF	TRBJ2-2	TRBD1	TRBV5-1
CASRAANYGYTF	TRBJ1-2	NA	TRBV27
CASSLSSGTNTGELFF	TRBJ2-2	TRBD2	TRBV11-2
CASSPRQGKGYTF	TRBJ1-2	TRBD1	TRBV11-2
CAWSAPPQETQYF	TRBJ2-5	NA	TRBV30
CASSELGGQYGYTF	TRBJ1-2	NA	TRBV2
CASTDRYNQPQHF	TRBJ1-5	NA	TRBV19
CASSLRGGQYETQYF	TRBJ2-5	NA	TRBV7-2
CAWSVDRGREKLFF	TRBJ1-4	TRBD1	TRBV30
CASSSGVRVANTGELFF	TRBJ2-2	NA	TRBV5-4
CASTKEETQYF	TRBJ2-5	NA	TRBV6-6
CASSPPGTGHNYGYTF	TRBJ1-2	TRBD1	TRBV18
CASSMGRNEKLFF	TRBJ1-4	NA	TRBV19
CASSSAPGQGSYGYTF	TRBJ1-2	TRBD1	TRBV6-5
CSVEVRGREGSTGELFF	TRBJ2-2	NA	TRBV29-1
CASSEGLAGKRAYEQYF	TRBJ2-7	TRBD2	TRBV5-1
CASSQHTGTFYGYTF	TRBJ1-2	NA	TRBV7-9